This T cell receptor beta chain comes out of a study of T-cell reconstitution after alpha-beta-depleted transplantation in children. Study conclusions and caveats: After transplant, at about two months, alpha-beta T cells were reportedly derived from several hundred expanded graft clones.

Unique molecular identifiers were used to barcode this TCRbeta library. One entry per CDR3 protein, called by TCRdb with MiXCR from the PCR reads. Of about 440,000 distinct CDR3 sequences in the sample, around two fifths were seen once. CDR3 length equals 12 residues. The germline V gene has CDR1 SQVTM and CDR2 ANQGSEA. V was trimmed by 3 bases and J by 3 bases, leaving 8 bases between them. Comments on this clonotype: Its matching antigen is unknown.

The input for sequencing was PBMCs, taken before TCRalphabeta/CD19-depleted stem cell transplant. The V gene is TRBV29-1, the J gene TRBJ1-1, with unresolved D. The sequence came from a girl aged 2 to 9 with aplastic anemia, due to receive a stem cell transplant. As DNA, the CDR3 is TGCAGCGTTGAGGCTGGGGACACTGAAGCTTTCTTT. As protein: CSVEAGDTEAFF.